The entry below describes one T cell receptor (beta chain). Its matching antigen is unknown. The data stem from a study of early T cells in non-severe SARS-CoV-2 infection. Study results and limitations: Anti-spike CD8 responses were favored by VDJdb matching, which missed private and CD4 specificities.

CDR3 size: 14 residues. Trimming pared 3 bases from V and 7 bases from J, leaving 12 bases between. Germline CDR1 is MDHEN and CDR2 is SYDVKM. cDNA molecules, individually, were tagged with unique molecular identifiers. TCRdb independently ran MiXCR on the 5' RACE reads; one entry per CDR3 protein. Here the sample spans some 67,000 distinct CDR3 sequences, less than 15% being singletons. This receptor was identified in an adult who was a healthcare worker with PCR-confirmed SARS-CoV-2 infection or an uninfected control (not recorded which). What was sequenced was whole blood. This sequence joins TRBV28 and TRBJ1-4; the D gene is possibly TRBD1 (6 bases). The DNA of the CDR3 is TGTGCCAGCAGTTTTGGGGGGGCTGGTGAAAAACTGTTTTTT. Translation: CASSFGGAGEKLFF.